Listed below are T cell receptor beta chains from one sample, sequenced in a study of cytomegalovirus exposure and HLA in healthy donors. Repertoires were generated with immunoSEQ multiplex PCR, while TCRdb's copy carries only in-frame clones and drops some. This table has 100,000 to 150,000 clones, 77% appearing once. Sequenced sample: PBMCs. These receptors were obtained from a male donor in good health and CMV-seropositive. Both conserved end residues are part of each CDR3. A D gene is named only where the DNA matches it firmly. Size tells how often a clone was seen (once, few, many) or the class of an expanded clone, and some rows leave it out.

j_gene,abundance,v_gene,d_gene,CDR3nt,CDR3aa
TRBJ2-1,NA,TRBV5-4,NA,TGTGCCAGCAGACGGGGGGCGGCAGAATGGGATGAGCAGTTCTTC,CASRRGAAEWDEQFF
TRBJ2-5,NA,TRBV5-1,TRBD2,TGCGCCAGCAGCCCTCGGACTAGCGGAGAGACCCAGTACTTC,CASSPRTSGETQYF
TRBJ2-7,NA,TRBV6-5,TRBD2,TGTGCCAGCAGTGGCCGGACTAGCGGGGACTACGAGCAGTACTTC,CASSGRTSGDYEQYF
TRBJ2-7,NA,TRBV19,TRBD2,TGTGCCAGTAGTATAGGTGGCTCAGCGGGAGGCTACGAGCAGTACTTC,CASSIGGSAGGYEQYF
TRBJ1-5,NA,TRBV5-6,TRBD1,TGTGCCAGCAGCCCGGACAGGGGGCGGCGCGGTCAGCCCCAGCATTTT,CASSPDRGRRGQPQHF
TRBJ2-3,NA,TRBV5-1,NA,TGCGCCAGCAGCTTGGAACAGTATACGCAGTATTTT,CASSLEQYTQYF
TRBJ2-7,NA,TRBV2,NA,TGTGCCAGCAGCGAATCCGGGACTTTTACCCCCGGCGAGCAGTACTTC,CASSESGTFTPGEQYF
TRBJ2-7,once,TRBV28,TRBD1,TGTGCCAGCAGTCGTCCGGGGACAGGGGGCGAGCAGTACTTC,CASSRPGTGGEQYF
TRBJ2-7,NA,TRBV21-1,NA,TGTGCCAGCAGCAAAAGTACAGGGGGTCTATTCTACGAGCAGTACTTC,CASSKSTGGLFYEQYF
TRBJ1-2,NA,TRBV29-1,NA,TGCAGCGTTGAAGATGACAGCTACTATGGCTACACCTTC,CSVEDDSYYGYTF
TRBJ2-7,few,TRBV7-9,TRBD2,TGTGCCAGCAGCCAATGGACTAGCGGGACTTCCTACGAGCAGTACTTC,CASSQWTSGTSYEQYF
TRBJ2-5,once,TRBV27,TRBD2,TGTGCCAGCAGCAAGCGGGGGGGGCAAGAGACCCAGTACTTC,CASSKRGGQETQYF
TRBJ2-5,NA,TRBV28,TRBD2,TGTGCCAGCACCTCTAGCTGGACTAGCGCGCAAGAGACCCAGTACTTC,CASTSSWTSAQETQYF
TRBJ1-1,NA,TRBV11-2,NA,TGTGCCAGCAGCTTGCAGGGATATAGTGAAGCTTTCTTT,CASSLQGYSEAFF
TRBJ1-1,NA,TRBV29-1,TRBD1,TGCAGCGTAAACAGGGGGTTAAACACTGAAGCTTTCTTT,CSVNRGLNTEAFF
TRBJ2-7,once,TRBV5-1,TRBD1,TGCGCCAGCGGCGGGACAGGAAGTTACTCCTACGAGCAGTACTTC,CASGGTGSYSYEQYF
TRBJ2-2,NA,TRBV7-9,TRBD1,TGTGCCAGCAGCAGGACAGGGGGGATAACCGGGGAGCTGTTTTTT,CASSRTGGITGELFF
TRBJ2-3,NA,TRBV5-4,TRBD2,TGTGCCAGCAGTCGAGGACTAGCGGGGAGCACAGATACGCAGTATTTT,CASSRGLAGSTDTQYF
TRBJ1-1,NA,TRBV5-1,NA,TGCGTCAGCAGCTTGGCCAGGGGCAGGGAGACTGAAGCTTTCTTT,CVSSLARGRETEAFF
TRBJ1-4,NA,TRBV5-1,TRBD1,TGCGCCAGCAGCGTAACAGGGGGCGGCGAAAAACTGTTTTTT,CASSVTGGGEKLFF
TRBJ2-7,NA,TRBV2,TRBD2,TGTGCCAGCCTAGGACTAGCGGGAGGCCCCCGGGAGCAGTACTTC,CASLGLAGGPREQYF
TRBJ2-7,NA,TRBV5-1,NA,TGCGCCAGCAGCTTGGGGACAGACTCCTACGAGCAGTACTTC,CASSLGTDSYEQYF
TRBJ2-5,NA,TRBV2,NA,TGTGCCAGCAGTGAGTCCAGGGGACGAGAGACCCAGTACTTC,CASSESRGRETQYF
TRBJ1-4,few,TRBV11-2,TRBD1,TGTGCCAGCAGCATAACCGGGACAGGGTCTGAAAAACTGTTTTTT,CASSITGTGSEKLFF
TRBJ2-1,NA,TRBV7-2,NA,TGTGCCAGCAGCTTTATAAATGAGCAGTTCTTC,CASSFINEQFF
TRBJ1-2,NA,TRBV5-4,NA,TGTGCCAGCAGCTCCCGGACAGAAGTACATGGCTACACCTTC,CASSSRTEVHGYTF
TRBJ1-6,NA,TRBV11-2,NA,TGTGCCAGCAGCGCACCACAGGGCGCTTCACCCCTCCACTTT,CASSAPQGASPLHF
TRBJ1-2,NA,TRBV29-1,NA,TGCAGCGTTGAACGGGGATCCTATGGCTACACCTTC,CSVERGSYGYTF
TRBJ2-1,NA,TRBV15,TRBD2,TGTGCCACCAGGCCCGGTGCGGCGGGGGGATCCTACAATGAGCAGTTCTTC,CATRPGAAGGSYNEQFF
TRBJ2-7,NA,TRBV2,NA,TGTGCCAGCAGAGCTGGGACAATCGACTACGAGCAGTACTTC,CASRAGTIDYEQYF
TRBJ2-2,NA,TRBV5-1,TRBD2,TGCGCCAGCAGCTTGCCTAGCGGGAGTGGCGGGGAGCTGTTTTTT,CASSLPSGSGGELFF
TRBJ2-7,NA,TRBV7-2,TRBD1,TGTGCCAGCAGCTTTGACAGGGTCCACGAGCAGTACTTC,CASSFDRVHEQYF
TRBJ2-2,few,TRBV6-5,NA,TGTGCCAGCACTGCGGGAACGAACACCGGGGAGCTGTTTTTT,CASTAGTNTGELFF
TRBJ1-1,few,TRBV5-1,NA,TGCGCCAGCAGCTCTGACTTGGGCACTGAAGCTTTCTTT,CASSSDLGTEAFF
TRBJ1-1,NA,TRBV4-1,NA,TGCGCCAGCAGGGGGGGTGGAGGAGCTTTCTTT,CASRGGGGAFF
TRBJ1-5,NA,TRBV30,NA,TGTGCCTGGAGTGTCAATAGCAATCAGCCCCAGCATTTT,CAWSVNSNQPQHF
TRBJ2-7,NA,TRBV2,NA,TGTGCCAGCAGGATGGACAGATACGAGCAGTACTTC,CASRMDRYEQYF
TRBJ1-2,NA,TRBV18,NA,TGTGCCAGCTCACCACGTGGACAGTCTGAGGATGGCTACACCTTC,CASSPRGQSEDGYTF
TRBJ1-5,NA,TRBV19,NA,TGTGCCAGTAAAACCAGGGCGGACCAGCCCCAGCATTTT,CASKTRADQPQHF
TRBJ2-2,NA,TRBV19,TRBD2,TGTGCCAGCAGTAGGACTAGCGGGAGGAACACCGGGGAGCTGTTTTTT,CASSRTSGRNTGELFF
TRBJ2-7,few,TRBV29-1,TRBD1,TGCAGCGTTCAGGGGGCGGCCTACGAGCAGTACTTC,CSVQGAAYEQYF
TRBJ2-5,NA,TRBV5-4,TRBD2,TGTGCCAGCAGCTTGGCAGGGGGCGGGTGGACTAGCGGGAAAGGGGAGACCCAGTACTTC,CASSLAGGGWTSGKGETQYF
TRBJ2-7,few,TRBV6-6,TRBD2,TGTGCCAGCAGTAGACTAGCGGGAGCCTCCTACGAGCAGTACTTC,CASSRLAGASYEQYF
TRBJ2-3,NA,TRBV7-9,TRBD2,TGTTCCAGCAGCTCGCCGGCTAGCGGGGGGGCAACGCAGTATTTT,CSSSSPASGGATQYF